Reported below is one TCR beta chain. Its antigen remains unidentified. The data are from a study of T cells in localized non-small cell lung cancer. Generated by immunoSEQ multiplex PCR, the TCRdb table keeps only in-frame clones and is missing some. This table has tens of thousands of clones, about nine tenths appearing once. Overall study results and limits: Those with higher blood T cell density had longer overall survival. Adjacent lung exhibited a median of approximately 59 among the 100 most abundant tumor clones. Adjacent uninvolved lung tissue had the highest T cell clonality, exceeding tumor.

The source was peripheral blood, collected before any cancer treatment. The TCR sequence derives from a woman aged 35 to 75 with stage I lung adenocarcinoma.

The CDR3 coding sequence is TGTGCCAGTAGTATAGCGGCAGGGAGTATCGACGAGCAGTACTTC. Amino acid sequence: CASSIAAGSIDEQYF. The chain is built from TRBV19 and TRBJ2-7, with D possibly being TRBD1 or TRBD2 (5 bases each). The V gene's germline CDR1 is LNHDA and CDR2 SQIVND (reference sequence). This CDR3 is 15 amino acids long. V lost 1 base to trimming and J lost 5 bases, with 15 bases between them.